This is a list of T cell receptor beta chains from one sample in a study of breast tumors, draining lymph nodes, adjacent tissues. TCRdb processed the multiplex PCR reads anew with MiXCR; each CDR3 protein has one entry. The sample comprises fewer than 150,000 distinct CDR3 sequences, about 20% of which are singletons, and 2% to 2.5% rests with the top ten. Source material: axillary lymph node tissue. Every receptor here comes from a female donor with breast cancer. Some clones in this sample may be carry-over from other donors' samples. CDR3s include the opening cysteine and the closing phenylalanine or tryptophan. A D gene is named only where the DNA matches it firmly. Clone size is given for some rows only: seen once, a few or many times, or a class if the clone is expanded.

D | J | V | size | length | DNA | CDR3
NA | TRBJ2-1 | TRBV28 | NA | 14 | TGTGCCAGCAGTTACCGGGACTCCTACAATGAGCAGTTCTTC | CASSYRDSYNEQFF
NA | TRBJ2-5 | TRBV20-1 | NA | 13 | TGCAGTGCCAGAGGTTGGCGGGATGGGGCCCAGTACTTC | CSARGWRDGAQYF
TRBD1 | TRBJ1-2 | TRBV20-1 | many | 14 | TGCAGTGCTTGGGGACAGGGTACTAACTATGGCTACACCTTC | CSAWGQGTNYGYTF
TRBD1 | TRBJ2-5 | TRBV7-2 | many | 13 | TGTGCCAGCAGCGTGAGGGGGCGGGAGACCCAGTACTTC | CASSVRGRETQYF
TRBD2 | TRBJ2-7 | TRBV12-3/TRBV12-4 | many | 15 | TGTGCCAGCAGTTTAGGGCGAGCGGGACCCTACGAGCAGTACTTC | CASSLGRAGPYEQYF
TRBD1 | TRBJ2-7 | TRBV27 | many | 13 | TGTGCCAGCAGTAACCGGGACAGGTACGAGCAGTACTTC | CASSNRDRYEQYF
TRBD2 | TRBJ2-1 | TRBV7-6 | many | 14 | TGTGCCTCGGGCGGCGGGGGGGGGATTAATGAGCAGTTCTTC | CASGGGGGINEQFF
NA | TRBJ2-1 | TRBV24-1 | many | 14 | TGTGCCACCAGTGATTTGCTTACCGGGACTGAGCAGTTCTTC | CATSDLLTGTEQFF
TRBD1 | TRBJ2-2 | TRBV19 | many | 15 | TGTGCCAGTAGTCTCAGGGGGTTGTCAGCCGGGGAGCTGTTTTTT | CASSLRGLSAGELFF
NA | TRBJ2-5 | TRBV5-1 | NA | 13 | TGCGCCAGCAGCTTGGGGGTGTCCGAGACCCAGTACTTC | CASSLGVSETQYF
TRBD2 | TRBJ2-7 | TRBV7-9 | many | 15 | TGTGCCAGCAGTTTCCCGGGACTAGCGGGGTACGAGCAGTACTTC | CASSFPGLAGYEQYF
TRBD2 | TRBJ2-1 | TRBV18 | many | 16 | TGTGCCAGCTCGACCTCCGGGACTAGCGGGAGGGCTGAGCAGTTCTTC | CASSTSGTSGRAEQFF
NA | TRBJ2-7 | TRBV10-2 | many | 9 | TGCGCCAGCGGGTACGAGCAGTACTTC | CASGYEQYF
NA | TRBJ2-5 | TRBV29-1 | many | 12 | TGCAGCGTTAGTGGGGGACAAGAGACCCAGTACTTC | CSVSGGQETQYF
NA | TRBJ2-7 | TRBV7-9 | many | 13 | TGTGCCAGCAGCTCAATTGGACACTACGAGCAGTACTTC | CASSSIGHYEQYF
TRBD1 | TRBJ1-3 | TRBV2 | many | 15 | TGTGCCAGCGGTAGGACAGGGATCTCTGGAAACACCATATATTTT | CASGRTGISGNTIYF
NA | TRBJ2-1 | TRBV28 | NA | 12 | TGTGCCAGCGGGACTCCGCTGCTTAAGCAGTTCTTC | CASGTPLLKQFF
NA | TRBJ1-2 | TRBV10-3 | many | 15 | TGTGCCACGTCAGAAAGAACAGGGTTTAACTATGGCTACACCTTC | CATSERTGFNYGYTF
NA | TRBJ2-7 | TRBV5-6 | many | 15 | TGTGCCAGCAGCCCTAGGGGGGGGGATACCTACGAGCAGTACTTC | CASSPRGGDTYEQYF
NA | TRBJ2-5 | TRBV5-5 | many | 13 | TGTGCCAGCAGCTTCGGAGGGGAAGAGACCCAGTACTTC | CASSFGGEETQYF
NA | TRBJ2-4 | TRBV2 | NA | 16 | TGTGCCAGCAGTAACAGACAGTTCGGAGCCAAAAACATTCAGTACTTC | CASSNRQFGAKNIQYF
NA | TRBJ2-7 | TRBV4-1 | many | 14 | TGCGCCAGCAGCCCCGGACCCCGCTCCTACGAGCAGTACTTC | CASSPGPRSYEQYF
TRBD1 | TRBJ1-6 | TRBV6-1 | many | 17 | TGTGCCAGCAGCCAACCTAATAACAGGGGAAGGAATTCACCCCTCCACTTT | CASSQPNNRGRNSPLHF
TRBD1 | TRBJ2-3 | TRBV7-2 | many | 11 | TGTGCCAGCAGCCGAGACAGGGAGCAGTATTTT | CASSRDREQYF
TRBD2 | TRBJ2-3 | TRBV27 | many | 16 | TGTGCCAGCAGTCATCGGACTAGCGGGAGTTCAGATACGCAGTATTTT | CASSHRTSGSSDTQYF
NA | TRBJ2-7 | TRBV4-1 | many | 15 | TGCGCCAGCAGCCAAGGGGGCGGCAGGTCCTACGAGCAGTACTTC | CASSQGGGRSYEQYF
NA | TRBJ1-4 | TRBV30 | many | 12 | TGTGCCTGGAGTGGCGACATGGTCAAACTGTTTTTT | CAWSGDMVKLFF
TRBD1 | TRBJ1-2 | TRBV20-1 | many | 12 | TGCAGTGCCCGGACGGGACAGAATGGCTACACCTTC | CSARTGQNGYTF
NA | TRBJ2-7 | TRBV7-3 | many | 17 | TGTGCCAGCAGCTTAAATGGGGAAGGAGGACCCCCTTACGAGCAGTACTTC | CASSLNGEGGPPYEQYF
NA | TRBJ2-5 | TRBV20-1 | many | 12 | TGCAGTGTGGACGCATGGGGGGAGACCCAGTACTTC | CSVDAWGETQYF
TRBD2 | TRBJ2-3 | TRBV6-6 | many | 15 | TGTGCCAGCAGACCGCCCGGGGGGTTGACAGATACGCAGTATTTT | CASRPPGGLTDTQYF
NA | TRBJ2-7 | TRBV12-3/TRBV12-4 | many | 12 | TGTGCCAGCAGCGCAGACGGCTACGAGCAGTACTTC | CASSADGYEQYF
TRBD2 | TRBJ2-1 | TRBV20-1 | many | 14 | TGCAGTGCTAGGGGACTAGCGGGAGTCAATGAGCAGTTCTTC | CSARGLAGVNEQFF
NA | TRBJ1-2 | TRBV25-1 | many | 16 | TGTGCCAGCAGTAAGGGGGGTCAATGGTCTGACTATGGCTACACCTTC | CASSKGGQWSDYGYTF
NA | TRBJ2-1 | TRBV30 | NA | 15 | TGTGCCTGGAGTGTTAGGCGGGGAGCCTACAATGAGCAGTTCTTC | CAWSVRRGAYNEQFF
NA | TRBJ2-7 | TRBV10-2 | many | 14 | TGCGCCAGCAGTTTTCCGGGTGGAACCTACGAGCAGTACTTC | CASSFPGGTYEQYF
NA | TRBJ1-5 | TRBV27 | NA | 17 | TGTGCCAGCAGTTTATCGGCGTGGGGACATAGCAATCAGCCCCAGCATTTT | CASSLSAWGHSNQPQHF
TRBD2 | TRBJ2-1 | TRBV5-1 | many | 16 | TGCGCCAGCAGCTCCCTAGCGGGAGGGCCTGGGTATGAGCAGTTCTTC | CASSSLAGGPGYEQFF
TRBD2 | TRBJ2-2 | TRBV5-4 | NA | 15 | TGTGCCAGCAGCCTCCTAGCGGGAGGAGGCGGGGAGCTGTTTTTT | CASSLLAGGGGELFF
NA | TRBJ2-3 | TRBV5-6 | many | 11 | TGTGCCAGCAATTGGGGCCCAACGCAGTATTTT | CASNWGPTQYF
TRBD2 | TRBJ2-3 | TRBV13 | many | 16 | TGTGCCAGCAGCTGGAGGACTAGCGGGAGGGCCGATACGCAGTATTTT | CASSWRTSGRADTQYF
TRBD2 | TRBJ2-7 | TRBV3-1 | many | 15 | TGTGCCAGCAGCAACCCTAGCGGGAGCTCCTACGAGCAGTACTTC | CASSNPSGSSYEQYF
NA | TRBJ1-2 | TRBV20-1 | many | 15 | TGCAGTGCTAGAGATCGCTCAAGTGGGCTGGCTGGCTACACCTTC | CSARDRSSGLAGYTF
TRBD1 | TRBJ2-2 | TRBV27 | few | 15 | TGTGCCAGCAGTTCGCGTACAGGGGGCACCGGGGAGCTGTTTTTT | CASSSRTGGTGELFF
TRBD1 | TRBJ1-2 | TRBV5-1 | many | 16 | TGCGCCAGCAGCGCGGCTGAACAGGGGGCCCTTTATGGCTACACCTTC | CASSAAEQGALYGYTF
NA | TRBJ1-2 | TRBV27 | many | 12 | TGTGCCAGCAGTTTACAGAGGGGCGACTACACCTTC | CASSLQRGDYTF
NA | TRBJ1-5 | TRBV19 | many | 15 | TGTGCCAGTAAGGTCGGTCCGAATAGCAATCAGCCCCAGCATTTT | CASKVGPNSNQPQHF
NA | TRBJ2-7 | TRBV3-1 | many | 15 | TGTGCCAGCAGCCAAGGACTAGTTAGCACCTACGAGCAGTACTTC | CASSQGLVSTYEQYF
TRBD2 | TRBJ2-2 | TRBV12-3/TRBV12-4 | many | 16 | TGTGCCAGCGATGAAGGCGGATGGGGAGGGGCCGGGGAGCTGTTTTTT | CASDEGGWGGAGELFF
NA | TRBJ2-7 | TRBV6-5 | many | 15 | TGTGCCAGCAGTTACTGGGCGGGGACCTCCTACGAGCAGTACTTC | CASSYWAGTSYEQYF
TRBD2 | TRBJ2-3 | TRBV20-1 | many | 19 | TGCAGTGCTTTCACCGGGACTAGCGGGAGAGGGGGCTACACAGATACGCAGTATTTT | CSAFTGTSGRGGYTDTQYF
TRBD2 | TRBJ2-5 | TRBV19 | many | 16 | TGTGCCAGTAGTATAGTGACTAGCGGGACCCGGGAGACCCAGTACTTC | CASSIVTSGTRETQYF
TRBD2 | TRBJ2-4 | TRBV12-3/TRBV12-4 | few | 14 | TGTGCCAGCAGTGTGCGGGAGGGACTCGGCATTCAGTACTTC | CASSVREGLGIQYF